These 7 T cell receptor beta chains came from one sample sequenced in a study of T cells in narcolepsy. The repertoire was sequenced with immunoSEQ multiplex PCR; TCRdb's copy has only in-frame clones and lacks some. This sample has around 17,000 clones; around 77% occur once, and the top ten carry 14% to 15%. Material: CD45RA- memory CD8+ T cells from PBMCs. The receptors were gathered from a human donor with narcolepsy.

In regard to this clone: The same CDR3 can be traced to other DNA sequences in this sample. This chain joins TRBV6-5 and TRBJ1-2; D not certain. The V and J ends lost 4 bases and 0 bases respectively, with 6 bases between them. CDR1 is MNHEY and CDR2 is SVGAGI in the germline V gene. The CDR3 is made up of 13 amino acids. The CDR3 sequence: CASSLGANYGYTF. CDR3 DNA: TGTGCCAGCAGTTTAGGAGCTAACTATGGCTACACCTTC.

The rearrangement uses TRBV9 and TRBJ1-2, with 7 bases aligning to TRBD1. In germline, CDR1 is SGDLS, CDR2 YYNGEE. There are 13 residues in the CDR3. Unmatched junction bases numbered 5, after V lost 4 bases and J lost 5 bases. The CDR3 loop is CASSPGQVYGYTF. The CDR3 DNA reads TGTGCCAGCAGCCCAGGACAGGTATATGGCTACACCTTC.

V and J are TRBV7-9 and TRBJ2-5; 8 nucleotides line up with TRBD2. This CDR3 contains 14 residues. Trimming removed 6 bases from V and 2 bases from J; junction bases left unmatched: 5. CDR1 and CDR2 from the germline V gene are SEHNR and FQNEAQ (reference sequence). For the CDR3, the DNA is TGTGCCAGCAGTTTCACTAGCGGTCAAGAGACCCAGTACTTC. It yields the protein CASSFTSGQETQYF.

The CDR3 bases are TGTGCCAGAAGCTCATTTCGGGACGAGCAGTACTTC. Translating gives CARSSFRDEQYF. The rearrangement links TRBV7-5 to TRBJ2-7; no check of the table's D call, TRBD2, against the DNA was made. TRBV7-5 is tagged as a pseudogene. The length of the CDR3 is 12 residues.

The rearrangement uses TRBV18 and TRBJ2-7; 9 nucleotides match TRBD1. J gave up 3 bases and V 3 bases, and 6 bases lay outside the gene matches. Germline CDR1 reads KGHSH; CDR2 reads LQKENI. This CDR3 region has 15 residues. As DNA, the CDR3 is TGTGCCAGCTCACCGTCCGGGACAGGGAACTACGAGCAGTACTTC. It yields the protein CASSPSGTGNYEQYF.

The rearrangement uses TRBV12-5 and TRBJ1-1; unclear D gene. Trimming cost V 4 bases and J 2 bases, with 8 bases left between them. Germline-derived CDR1 and CDR2 are LGHNT and FRNRAP. This CDR3 spans 13 amino acids. The CDR3 spells CASGYGVNTEAFF. CDR3 sequence (DNA): TGTGCTAGTGGTTATGGCGTTAACACTGAAGCTTTCTTT.

This sequence joins TRBV21-1 and TRBJ1-5; the table's D call of TRBD1 was not tested on the DNA. TRBV21-1 represents a pseudogene. This CDR3 has 14 amino acids. Here the CDR3 reads CASWAVNSNQPQHF. The CDR3 DNA is TGTGCCAGCTGGGCCGTAAATAGCAATCAGCCCCAGCATTTT.